This T cell receptor beta chain was identified in a study of radiation and T cells in renal cell carcinoma. Study conclusions and caveats: From baseline, blood top tumor clonotypes peaked at 2 weeks post-radiation.

The CDR3 runs 14 residues. V gave up 0 bases and J gave up 7 bases, with 13 bases separating them. CDR1 is SGHKS, CDR2 YYEKEE, per germline (reference sequence). About this clone: Its matching antigen is unknown.

Time point here: baseline pretreatment blood. Treatment indicated: 15 Gy SBRT to primary tumor, nephrectomy 4 weeks later. Sequenced by immunoSEQ multiplex PCR; TCRdb stores in-frame clones only, minus some. The sample consists of about 140,000 clones, less than 90% of them appearing once. This TCR was sampled from a woman aged 50 to 60 with renal cell carcinoma. This chain joins TRBV5-5 and TRBJ1-1; D not resolved. This specimen was blood, taken from a patient whose treatment included radiotherapy and nephrectomy. The CDR3 protein is CASSLDAGHFEAFF. The CDR3 DNA follows: TGTGCCAGCAGCTTGGATGCCGGGCACTTTGAAGCTTTCTTT. Complete variable domain (other parts from reference TRBV5-5 and TRBJ1-1): DAGVTQSPTHLIKTRGQQVTLRCSPISGHKSVSWYQQVLGQGPQFIFQYYEKEERGRGNFPDRFSARQFPNYSSELNVNALLLGDSALYLCASSLDAGHFEAFFGQGTRLTVV.